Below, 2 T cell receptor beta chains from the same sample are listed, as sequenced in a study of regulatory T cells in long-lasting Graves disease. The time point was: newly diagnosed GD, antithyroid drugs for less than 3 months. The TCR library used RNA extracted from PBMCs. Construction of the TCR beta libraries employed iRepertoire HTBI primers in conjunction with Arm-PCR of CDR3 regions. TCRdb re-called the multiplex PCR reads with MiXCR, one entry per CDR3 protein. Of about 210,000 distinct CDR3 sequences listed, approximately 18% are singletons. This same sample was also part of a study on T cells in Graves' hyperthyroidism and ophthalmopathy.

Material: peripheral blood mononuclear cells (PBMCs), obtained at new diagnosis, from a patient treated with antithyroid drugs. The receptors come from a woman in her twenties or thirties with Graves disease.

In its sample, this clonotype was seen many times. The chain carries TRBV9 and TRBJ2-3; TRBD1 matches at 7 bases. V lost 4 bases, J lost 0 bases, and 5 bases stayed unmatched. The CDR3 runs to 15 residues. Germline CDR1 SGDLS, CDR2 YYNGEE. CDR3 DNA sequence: TGTGCCAGCAGCACCGGGACAGTTAGCACAGATACGCAGTATTTT. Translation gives CASSTGTVSTDTQYF.

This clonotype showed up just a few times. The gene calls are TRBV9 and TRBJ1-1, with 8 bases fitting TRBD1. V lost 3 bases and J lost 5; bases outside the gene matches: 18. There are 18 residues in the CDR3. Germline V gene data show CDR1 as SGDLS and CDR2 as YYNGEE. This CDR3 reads CASSGGAHIDRGGTEAFF. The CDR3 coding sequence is TGTGCCAGCAGCGGCGGGGCCCACATCGACAGGGGAGGAACTGAAGCTTTCTTT.